Listed here is a single TCR beta chain. This sample was taken from a study of PD-1 blockade in classical Hodgkin lymphoma. Per germline, CDR1 MNHNS and CDR2 SASEGT. J lost 3 bases, V lost 2 bases, and 4 bases had no gene match. The CDR3 length is 15 residues. Clones were read by immunoSEQ multiplex PCR, and TCRdb kept only the in-frame ones, dropping some. The data show tens of thousands of clones, over 55% seen once. Every patient was affected by relapse after autologous stem cell transplantation, while exposure to brentuximab vedotin was not uniform. This sample comprised peripheral blood mononuclear cells (PBMCs), obtained before the second cycle of nivolumab. The clonotype comes from a human donor with classical Hodgkin lymphoma. The rearrangement uses TRBV6-1 and TRBJ2-3, with 8 nucleotides matching TRBD1. This CDR3 is CASSEWQGATDTQYF. In nucleotides, the CDR3 is TGTGCCAGCAGTGAATGGCAGGGGGCTACAGATACGCAGTATTTT.